The TCR beta chain described here comes from a study of T cell changes during pregnancy in multiple sclerosis. Method: immunoSEQ multiplex PCR; TCRdb's copy keeps in-frame clones and lacks some. The sample shows some 100,000 clones, about 94% of them seen only once. The clonotype was recovered from a female donor with multiple sclerosis, enrolled in a pregnancy study. The sequenced sample was peripheral blood, obtained before pregnancy.

CDR3 in amino acids: CAWFPSSVAFF. The CDR3 DNA is TGTGCCTGGTTTCCCTCGTCGGTAGCTTTCTTT. J is TRBJ1-1 and V is TRBV30; D is unclear. There are 11 residues in the CDR3. The V and J ends lost 5 bases and 10 bases respectively, with 14 bases between them. From germline, CDR1 is GTSNPN and CDR2 SVGIG (reference sequence).